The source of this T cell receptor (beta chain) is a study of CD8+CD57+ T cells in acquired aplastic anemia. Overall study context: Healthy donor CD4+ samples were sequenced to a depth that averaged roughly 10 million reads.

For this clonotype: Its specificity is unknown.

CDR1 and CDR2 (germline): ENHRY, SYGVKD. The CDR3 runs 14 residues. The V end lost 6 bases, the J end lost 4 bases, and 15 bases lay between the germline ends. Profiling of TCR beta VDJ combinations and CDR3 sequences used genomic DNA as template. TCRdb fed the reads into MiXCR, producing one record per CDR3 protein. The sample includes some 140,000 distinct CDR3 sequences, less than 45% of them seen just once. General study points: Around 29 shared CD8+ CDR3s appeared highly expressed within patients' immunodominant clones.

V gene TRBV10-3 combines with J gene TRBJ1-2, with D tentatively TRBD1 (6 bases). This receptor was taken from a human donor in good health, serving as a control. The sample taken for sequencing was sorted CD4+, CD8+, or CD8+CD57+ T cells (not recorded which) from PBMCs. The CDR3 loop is CAISSDSVSYGYTF. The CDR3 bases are TGTGCCATCAGCTCGGACAGCGTATCCTATGGCTACACCTTC.